Below, 20 T cell receptor beta chains from the same sample are listed, as sequenced in a study of cytomegalovirus exposure and HLA in healthy donors. 13 Jbeta primers and 60 Vbeta primers were used for the PCR. Assay used: immunoSEQ multiplex PCR; TCRdb lists only in-frame clones, some missing. Among approximately 93,000 clones listed, roughly 67% were seen once. The sample consisted of PBMCs. The origin of the receptors is a boy aged 5 to 17 in good health and CMV-seropositive.

This chain links TRBV5-1 with TRBJ2-3; a possible D gene is TRBD2 (6 bases). Trimming shortened V by 0 bases and J by 6 bases, and 11 bases separated the two germline ends. CDR3 length equals 14 residues. The germline V gene encodes CDR1 SGHRS and CDR2 YFSETQ. The DNA for the CDR3 is TGCGCCAGCAGCTTGGTTCCGGCGGGGGATACGCAGTATTTT. Translating it yields CASSLVPAGDTQYF.

The table lists this clone with a few counts. V usage is TRBV7-9 and J usage is TRBJ2-2; D is unresolved. Germline V CDR1 and CDR2: SEHNR, FQNEAQ (reference sequence). Trimming took 10 bases from V and 8 from J, leaving 14 bases between them. The length of the CDR3 is 12 residues. This CDR3 reads CATKGWRGELFF. The CDR3 nucleotides are TGTGCCACCAAAGGCTGGCGGGGGGAGCTGTTTTTT.

The genes are TRBV7-3 and TRBJ1-1, with TRBD1 matching 8 bases. Losses at the gene ends were 5 bases for V and 7 bases for J; bases not matched to a gene: 3. CDR3 length equals 12 residues. The germline V gene encodes CDR1 SGHTA and CDR2 FQGTGA. The CDR3 DNA sequence: TGTGCCAGCAGCCCCGGGACAGGTGAAGCTTTCTTT. Translated, it gives CASSPGTGEAFF. Based on the CDR3 plus reference TRBV7-3 and TRBJ1-1, the full variable domain is GAGVSQTPSNKVTEKGKYVELRCDPISGHTALYWYRQSLGQGPEFLIYFQGTGAADDSGLPNDRFFAVRPEGSVSTLKIQRTERGDSAVYLCASSPGTGEAFFGQGTRLTVV.

This clone was seen more than once but under ten times. DNA of the CDR3: TGTGCCAGCAGTGAAGTACGGGGGGGGAACACAGATACGCAGTATTTT. It is translated as CASSEVRGGNTDTQYF. The chain couples TRBV2 to TRBJ2-3; 8 bases map to TRBD2. The CDR3 consists of 16 residues. CDR1 is SNHLY, CDR2 FYNNEI, per germline. V trimming: 1 base; J trimming: 2 bases; junction bases outside the gene matches: 5. The whole variable domain, filled in from reference TRBV2 and TRBJ2-3, reads EPEVTQTPSHQVTQMGQEVILRCVPISNHLYFYWYRQILGQKVEFLVSFYNNEISEKSEIFDDQFSVERPDGSNFTLKIRSTKLEDSAMYFCASSEVRGGNTDTQYFGPGTRLTVL.

This clone was recorded once. CDR3 sequence reads: CASSPADRGTSYGYTF. The CDR3 nucleotides read TGTGCCAGCTCACCAGCCGACAGGGGAACTTCCTATGGCTACACCTTC. J is TRBJ1-2 and V is TRBV18; TRBD1 matches at 8 bases. The CDR3 is 16 amino acids. Germline V gene data show CDR1 as KGHSH and CDR2 as LQKENI. V lost 2 bases to trimming and J lost 4 bases; unmatched junction nucleotides: 9.

The rearrangement links TRBV7-8 to TRBJ2-2; tentative D call: TRBD2 (5 bases). The germline V and J ends were trimmed by 5 bases and 8 bases, with 21 bases remaining between them. Germline CDR1 SGHVS, CDR2 FQNEAQ. CDR3 length: 16 residues. The CDR3 loop reads CASSASWAGGWGELFF. DNA of the CDR3: TGTGCCAGCAGCGCTAGCTGGGCAGGAGGATGGGGGGAGCTGTTTTTT. Together with reference TRBV7-8 and TRBJ2-2, the CDR3 gives the full variable domain: GAGVSQSPRYKVAKRGQDVALRCDPISGHVSLFWYQQALGQGPEFLTYFQNEAQLDKSGLPSDRFFAERPEGSVSTLKIQRTQQEDSAVYLCASSASWAGGWGELFFGEGSRLTVL.

The rearrangement uses TRBV18 and TRBJ2-7, with TRBD2 matching over 14 bases. Germline assignment: CDR1 KGHSH and CDR2 LQKENI. J was trimmed by 9 bases and V by 3 bases; bases with no gene match: 16. CDR3 length: 18 amino acids. The CDR3 sequence: CASSPIPTGTSGGTVQYF. The CDR3 DNA follows: TGTGCCAGCTCACCCATACCGACCGGGACTAGCGGGGGTACGGTGCAGTACTTC.

The chain employs TRBV28 and TRBJ2-7; TRBD2 aligns across 8 bases. This CDR3 region has 13 residues. The germline V gene encodes CDR1 MDHEN and CDR2 SYDVKM. Trimming took 7 bases from V and 1 from J; bases not matched to a gene: 3. Here the CDR3 DNA reads TGTGCCAGCAAACCGGGAGGGTCCTACGAGCAGTACTTC. This translates into CASKPGGSYEQYF.

The chain combines TRBV7-8 with TRBJ2-7, with D unclear. The ends were cut back, 0 bases at V and 7 bases at J, with 4 bases in the middle. The CDR3 spans 11 residues. Germline values: CDR1 SGHVS, CDR2 FQNEAQ. CDR3 nucleotide sequence: TGTGCCAGCAGCTTAGCGCGGGAGCAGTACTTC. The encoded protein is CASSLAREQYF.

This clone occurred once. The rearrangement uses TRBV4-1 and TRBJ1-2; the D is unclear. Trimming pared 1 base from V and 3 bases from J, leaving 12 bases between. The CDR3 spans 15 residues. Germline V gene lookup returns CDR1 MGHRA and CDR2 YSYEKL. CDR3 DNA sequence: TGCGCCAGCAGCCAAGGTCTGGAGGGAGACTATGGCTACACCTTC. It encodes CASSQGLEGDYGYTF.

The chain is built from TRBV7-2 and TRBJ2-2; no reliable D call. The CDR3 contains 14 residues. Germline loops: CDR1 SGHTA, CDR2 FQGNSA. With 6 bases removed from V and 5 bases from J, the gap between germline ends came to 13 bases. The CDR3 DNA is TGTGCCAGCAGGGCGACTCGCGCAACCGGGGAGCTGTTTTTT. It encodes CASRATRATGELFF.

The chain joins TRBV9 to TRBJ2-5; 10 positions agree with TRBD2. The length of the CDR3 is 15 residues. The J segment lost 5 bases and the V segment lost 0 bases, leaving 4 bases of the junction unmatched. Germline V lookup: CDR1 SGDLS, CDR2 YYNGEE. The CDR3 loop is CASSVDSGGRETQYF. Here the CDR3 DNA reads TGTGCCAGCAGCGTAGATAGCGGGGGGCGGGAGACCCAGTACTTC.

This sequence joins TRBV30 and TRBJ1-4; 7 nucleotides align to TRBD1. CDR3 length: 15 residues. V shed 8 bases, J shed 8 bases, and the junction held 17 bases outside the gene matches. Germline V gene lookup returns CDR1 GTSNPN and CDR2 SVGIG (reference sequence). The CDR3 protein is CAISLPGTAREKLFF. As DNA, the CDR3 is TGTGCCATTTCTCTTCCGGGGACAGCAAGAGAAAAACTGTTTTTT.

The chain recombines TRBV10-1 with TRBJ2-5, with 9 bases lining up with TRBD2. The J call may be wrong; the DNA end is better matched by TRBJ2-7. Germline values: CDR1 WNHNN, CDR2 SYGVQD (reference sequence). The CDR3 sequence is 16 residues long. CDR3 amino acids: CASSGLAGVSPYEQYF. The CDR3, as DNA: TGCGCCAGCAGTGGTTTAGCGGGAGTAAGCCCCTACGAGCAGTACTTC.

This chain links TRBV9 with TRBJ2-1; 12 bases are shared with TRBD2. The CDR3 runs 17 residues. CDR1 SGDLS and CDR2 YYNGEE come from the germline V gene. The V and J ends lost 0 bases and 3 bases, in that order; junction bases with no gene match: 4. The DNA for the CDR3 is TGTGCCAGCAGCGTAGCTTTACTAGCGGGGGGCTACAATGAGCAGTTCTTC. Residues: CASSVALLAGGYNEQFF.

The rearrangement uses TRBV5-4 and TRBJ2-3, with D perhaps matching TRBD2 (6 bases). Per germline, CDR1 SGHNT and CDR2 YYREEE (reference sequence). CDR3 length: 15 residues. V was cut by 1 base and J by 6 bases, with 15 bases left in between. Here the CDR3 reads CASSLIAAGRDTQYF. CDR3 coding DNA: TGTGCCAGCAGCTTGATAGCCGCAGGGAGGGATACGCAGTATTTT.

This chain uses TRBV19 with TRBJ1-2, with TRBD1 matching 9 bases. From germline, CDR1 is LNHDA and CDR2 SQIVND (reference sequence). CDR3 length equals 19 residues. V gave up 6 bases and J gave up 0 bases; unmatched junction bases: 17. The CDR3 region is CASSPYNGGQGLTNYGYTF. The DNA of the CDR3 is TGTGCCAGTAGCCCTTACAACGGGGGACAGGGATTGACTAACTATGGCTACACCTTC.

The chain uses TRBV9 and TRBJ2-2, with 10 bases that match TRBD2. CDR1 and CDR2 from the germline V gene are SGDLS and YYNGEE. The trim removed 4 bases at V and 6 bases at J, leaving 9 bases unmatched. The CDR3 spans 16 residues. The CDR3 sequence is CASSLSGGADPGELFF. Written as DNA, the CDR3 is TGTGCCAGCAGCTTGAGCGGGGGGGCCGATCCCGGGGAGCTGTTTTTT. The full variable domain, with the rest looked up from reference TRBV9 and TRBJ2-2, is DSGVTQTPKHLITATGQRVTLRCSPRSGDLSVYWYQQSLDQGLQFLIQYYNGEERAKGNILERFSAQQFPDLHSELNLSSLELGDSALYFCASSLSGGADPGELFFGEGSRLTVL.

This chain connects TRBV7-2 to TRBJ2-7; a possible D gene is TRBD1 (6 bases). CDR1 SGHTA and CDR2 FQGNSA come from the germline V gene. The CDR3 has 13 amino acids. V dropped 2 bases and J dropped 4 bases, with 9 bases sitting between them. The CDR3 protein is CASSLLQGYEQYF. The CDR3 coding sequence is TGTGCCAGCAGCTTATTACAGGGATACGAGCAGTACTTC.

V usage is TRBV19 and J usage is TRBJ1-1; the D is unclear. Trimming pared 7 bases from V and 3 bases from J, leaving 12 bases between. Germline V gene sequence: CDR1 LNHDA, CDR2 SQIVND (reference sequence). The CDR3 spans 13 residues. The CDR3 sequence: CASILGPDTEAFF. The CDR3 bases are TGTGCCAGTATCCTTGGCCCAGACACTGAAGCTTTCTTT.